This TCR beta chain was sequenced in a study of T cells after posttransplantation cyclophosphamide. Notes on the study in general: Recipient CMV seropositivity and CMV reactivation strongly tracked TRB clonality. Tissue-infiltrating T cells from skin or gut overlapped little with blood T cells. Later blood repertoires were often dominated by clones from the donor CD8+ memory compartment.

Comment on this clone: Its antigen remains unidentified.

Cyclophosphamide on days +3 and +4 followed busulfan-fludarabine conditioning and a marrow graft. The CDR3 runs to 16 residues. V was shortened by 4 bases and J by 6 bases, with 17 bases between the two germline ends. Germline-derived CDR1 and CDR2 are SGDLS and YYNGEE. Clones were read by immunoSEQ multiplex PCR, and TCRdb kept only the in-frame ones, dropping some. This sample carries 35,000 to 50,000 clones, roughly 88% of them seen once, and the ten largest clones take 2% to 2.5%. The sequence was collected from a male patient over 55 who received an allogeneic stem cell transplant from a related donor and was CMV-positive. Some T cells may be transferred from the graft donor. Sample: PBMCs, taken roughly 60 days after allogeneic stem cell transplant with posttransplant cyclophosphamide. This sequence joins TRBV9 and TRBJ1-6, with D possibly TRBD1 on 5 matching bases. The CDR3 spells CASSTHSTVGNSPLHF. In nucleotides, the CDR3 is TGTGCCAGCAGCACCCACTCGACAGTCGGTAATTCACCCCTCCACTTT.